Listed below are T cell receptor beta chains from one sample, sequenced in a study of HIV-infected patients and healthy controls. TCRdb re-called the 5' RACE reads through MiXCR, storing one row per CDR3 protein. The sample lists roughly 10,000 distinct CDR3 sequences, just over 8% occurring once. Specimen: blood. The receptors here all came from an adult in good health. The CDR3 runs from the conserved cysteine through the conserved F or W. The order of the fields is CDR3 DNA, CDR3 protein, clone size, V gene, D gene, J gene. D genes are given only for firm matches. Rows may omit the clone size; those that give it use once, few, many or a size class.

TGCAGCGCTGGGGACAGGAATGCCTACGAGCAGTACTTC | CSAGDRNAYEQYF | many | TRBV29-1 | TRBD1 | TRBJ2-7
TGTGCCAGCAGTTACCTACTAGAGGGGTACAATGAGCAGTTCTTC | CASSYLLEGYNEQFF | many | TRBV6-2/TRBV6-3 | - | TRBJ2-1
TGTGCCAGCTCTAAGGGCGGGAGCTCCTACAATGAGCAGTTCTTC | CASSKGGSSYNEQFF | - | TRBV6-2/TRBV6-3 | TRBD2 | TRBJ2-1
TGTGCCAGCAGTTTTTCTAGCACAGATACGCAGTATTTT | CASSFSSTDTQYF | many | TRBV12-3/TRBV12-4 | - | TRBJ2-3
TGTGCCAGCAGCTTACGGCGTGAGCAGTTCTTC | CASSLRREQFF | medium-sized | TRBV7-2 | - | TRBJ2-1
TGCAGTGCTAGAGATCGGGTGACAGATACGCAGTATTTT | CSARDRVTDTQYF | medium-sized | TRBV20-1 | - | TRBJ2-3
TGCGCCAGCAGCCAAGAACTAGCGGGAGTTGAGCAGTTCTTC | CASSQELAGVEQFF | medium-sized | TRBV4-1 | TRBD2 | TRBJ2-1
TGTGCCAGCCGGGAAGGACTAATCAACACCGGGGAGCTGTTTTTT | CASREGLINTGELFF | many | TRBV6-1 | - | TRBJ2-2
TGTGCCAGCAGTTTGAATTCAGTGAACACTGAAGCTTTCTTT | CASSLNSVNTEAFF | many | TRBV12-3/TRBV12-4 | - | TRBJ1-1
TGCAGCGTTACAGCCTCCTACGAGCAGTACTTC | CSVTASYEQYF | - | TRBV29-1 | - | TRBJ2-7
TGTGCCAGCAGTTACGGTCTGAGCTCCTACAATGAGCAGTTCTTC | CASSYGLSSYNEQFF | medium-sized | TRBV6-5 | - | TRBJ2-1
TGCAGTGCTAGACCCTGGGTAGCGGGAGTAGAAGAGACCCAGTACTTC | CSARPWVAGVEETQYF | medium-sized | TRBV20-1 | TRBD2 | TRBJ2-5
TGTGCCATCAGTGAGTCGAAGGAGGGGCCCAATGAGCAGTTCTTC | CAISESKEGPNEQFF | medium-sized | TRBV10-3 | - | TRBJ2-1
TGTGCCAGCAGTTTTGGTTATCTATGGGGCTCTGGAAACACCATATATTTT | CASSFGYLWGSGNTIYF | - | TRBV12-3/TRBV12-4 | - | TRBJ1-3
TGTGCCAGCAGCTTAGAAATTAGCGAGTACCAAGAGACCCAGTACTTC | CASSLEISEYQETQYF | many | TRBV11-2 | - | TRBJ2-5
TGTGCCAGCAGCTTGGGCAGCGGGGGGTACGAGCAGTACTTC | CASSLGSGGYEQYF | many | TRBV7-8 | TRBD2 | TRBJ2-7
TGTGCCAGCAGCCCCTACAACTTGCTAGCGGGAGTGGAGTACGAGCAGTACTTC | CASSPYNLLAGVEYEQYF | medium-sized | TRBV7-8 | TRBD2 | TRBJ2-7
TGCAGTGCTAGATCCGGACAGGCCTACAATGAGCAGTTCTTC | CSARSGQAYNEQFF | few | TRBV20-1 | TRBD1 | TRBJ2-1
TGTGCCAGCAGTTTGGAAGTGGATTTTTCGGGTGAGACCCAGTACTTC | CASSLEVDFSGETQYF | medium-sized | TRBV28 | - | TRBJ2-5
TGCGCCAGCAGCGCCGAGGGACTAGCGGGAGAGAATGAGCAGTTCTTC | CASSAEGLAGENEQFF | once | TRBV4-3 | TRBD2 | TRBJ2-1
TGTGCCATCAGGAGCGGGCCTACCTACGAGCAGTACTTC | CAIRSGPTYEQYF | medium-sized | TRBV10-3 | - | TRBJ2-7
TGTGCCAGCAGCCAAGATAGGGGGGGAGAAGGGGAGACCCAGTACTTC | CASSQDRGGEGETQYF | few | TRBV3-1 | - | TRBJ2-5
TGCAGTGCTTGGGACAGGGCTGGGAACGCGCAGTACTTC | CSAWDRAGNAQYF | few | TRBV20-1 | TRBD1 | TRBJ2-7
TGTGCCAGCAGTGAATTTGCTAGCGGGGCGATCACAGATACGCAGTATTTT | CASSEFASGAITDTQYF | many | TRBV25-1 | TRBD2 | TRBJ2-3
TGTGCCAGCAGTGTAACCGGGACAGGTATAAGTAGTGGCTACACCTTC | CASSVTGTGISSGYTF | medium-sized | TRBV12-3/TRBV12-4 | TRBD1 | TRBJ1-2
TGTGCCAGCTCCCAGGCAGCGGCCTACAATGAGCAGTTCTTC | CASSQAAAYNEQFF | many | TRBV6-2/TRBV6-3 | - | TRBJ2-1
TGTGCCAGCAGTTATAGGGGACAGGGGATCGATCAGCCCCAGCATTTT | CASSYRGQGIDQPQHF | many | TRBV12-3/TRBV12-4 | TRBD1 | TRBJ1-5
TGTGCCAGCAGCCGGGGACTAGCGGGGCTTTTCTTC | CASSRGLAGLFF | many | TRBV7-2 | TRBD2 | TRBJ2-1